What follows is one T cell receptor beta chain and its context. TCRdb's table, derived via immunoSEQ multiplex PCR, lists solely in-frame clones and lacks some. This table has approximately 53,000 clones, about 88% appearing once. This entry is derived from a study of radiotherapy plus CTLA-4 blockade in lung cancer. The V gene's germline CDR1 is KGHSY and CDR2 FQNENV. This CDR3 has 14 residues. Trimming cost V 2 bases and J 3 bases, with 11 bases left between them. Enrolled patients, whose metastatic non-small-cell lung cancer was chemo-refractory, received focal radiation plus CTLA-4 blockade with ipilimumab.

Sequenced here: peripheral blood, sampled from a patient treated with radiotherapy plus ipilimumab. This sequence originates from a human donor with non-small cell lung cancer whose response to radiotherapy plus ipilimumab could not be evaluated. The chain couples TRBV16 to TRBJ2-7, with unresolved D. CDR3 sequence: CASSQRTDNYEQYF. CDR3 in DNA: TGTGCCAGCAGCCAACGTACAGACAACTACGAGCAGTACTTC.